This T cell receptor (beta chain) originates from a study of cytomegalovirus exposure and HLA in healthy donors. On the study more broadly: A later analysis reported the 90 to 150 validation repertoires used the same platform as the roughly 700 first-cohort repertoires.

CDR1 is PRHDT and CDR2 is FYEKMQ in the germline V gene (reference sequence). V trimming: 4 bases; J trimming: 12 bases; junction bases outside the gene matches: 12. The CDR3 sequence is 16 residues long. The protocol was immunoSEQ multiplex PCR, while the TCRdb copy is restricted to in-frame clones and leaves out a portion. The data contain about 180,000 clones, about 89% of them singletons. Overall study results and limits: Three CMV-associated chains proved CMV antigen-specific in vitro. According to a subsequent analysis, TCR clusters identified in the first cohort showed a tendency to co-occur across the roughly 120 validation repertoires.

About this clone: Its cognate antigen is unknown.

Sequences were obtained from PBMCs. The sequence was obtained from a man between 18 and 29 years old in good health and CMV-seropositive. The J gene is TRBJ2-1, the V gene TRBV13, with TRBD2 matching 13 bases. The CDR3 sequence is CASSSSGTSGEDGQFF. CDR3 DNA sequence: TGTGCCAGCAGCTCGTCCGGGACTAGCGGGGAGGATGGGCAGTTCTTC.